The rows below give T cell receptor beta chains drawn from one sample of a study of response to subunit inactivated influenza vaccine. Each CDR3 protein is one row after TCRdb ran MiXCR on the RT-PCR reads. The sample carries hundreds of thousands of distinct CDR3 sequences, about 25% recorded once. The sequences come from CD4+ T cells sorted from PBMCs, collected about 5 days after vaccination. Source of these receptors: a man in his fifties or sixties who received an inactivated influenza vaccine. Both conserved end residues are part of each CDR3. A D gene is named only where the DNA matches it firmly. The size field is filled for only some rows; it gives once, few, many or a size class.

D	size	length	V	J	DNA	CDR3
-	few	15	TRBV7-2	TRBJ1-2	TGTGCCAGCAGCTACCAGACAGGAGTAGTCTATGGCTACACCTTC	CASSYQTGVVYGYTF
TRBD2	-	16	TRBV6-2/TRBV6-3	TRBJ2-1	TGTGCCAGCAGCCCCATGCGAAGCGGGGGGATAAATGAGCAGTTCTTC	CASSPMRSGGINEQFF
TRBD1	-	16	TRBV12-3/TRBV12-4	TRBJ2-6	TGTGCCAGCACGAGTCAGGGGGCAGCTGGGGCCAACGTCCTGACTTTC	CASTSQGAAGANVLTF
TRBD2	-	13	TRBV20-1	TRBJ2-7	TGCAGTGCTGACCCTAGCGGGGTCTACGAGCAGTACTTC	CSADPSGVYEQYF
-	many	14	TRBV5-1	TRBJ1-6	TGCGCCAGCAGCGATGTGACACGGAATTCACCCCTCCACTTT	CASSDVTRNSPLHF
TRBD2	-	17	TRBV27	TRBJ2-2	TGTGCCAGCAGTCCCCAAACCGGGAGGGCCAGGACCGGGGAGCTGTTTTTT	CASSPQTGRARTGELFF
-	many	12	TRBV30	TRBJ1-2	TGTGCCTGGAGTAGGCCAGGCTATGGCTACACCTTC	CAWSRPGYGYTF
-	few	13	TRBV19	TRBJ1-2	TGTGCCAGTAGTAGGGGCAGCGCGTATGGCTACACCTTC	CASSRGSAYGYTF
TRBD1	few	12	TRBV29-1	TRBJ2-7	TGCAGCGCTCGGGACAGATTCTACGAGCAGTACTTC	CSARDRFYEQYF
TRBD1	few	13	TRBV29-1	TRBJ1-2	TGCAGCGTTACCAGGGGGCCTAACTATGGCTACACCTTC	CSVTRGPNYGYTF
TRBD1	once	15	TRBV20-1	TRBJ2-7	TGCAGTGCTAGAGCGGCTACGGACAGGCCCTACGAGCAGTACTTC	CSARAATDRPYEQYF
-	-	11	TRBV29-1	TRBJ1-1	TGCAGCGTTGATGCGGTGGGTGGAGCTTTCTTT	CSVDAVGGAFF
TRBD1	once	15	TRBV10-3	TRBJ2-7	TGTGCCATCAGTGTCGGGACAGGGGGAACCTACGAGCAGTACTTC	CAISVGTGGTYEQYF
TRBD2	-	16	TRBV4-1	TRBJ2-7	TGCGCCAGCAGCCAGGGGGGGAGTCGGAGGGGCGGTGGGCAGTACTTC	CASSQGGSRRGGGQYF
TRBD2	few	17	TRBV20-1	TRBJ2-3	TGCAGTGCACCCCGGACTAGCGGGGGGGTAGAATCAGATACGCAGTATTTT	CSAPRTSGGVESDTQYF
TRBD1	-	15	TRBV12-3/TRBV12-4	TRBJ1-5	TGTGCCAGCAGTTTAACAGGGGGCCCGAATCAGCCCCAGCATTTT	CASSLTGGPNQPQHF
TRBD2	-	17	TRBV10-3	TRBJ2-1	TGTGCCATCAGGGGTTCGACGACTAGCGGGAGGGCGAATGAGCAGTTCTTC	CAIRGSTTSGRANEQFF
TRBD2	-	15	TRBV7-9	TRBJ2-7	TGTGCCAGCAGTTCAAACGTAGCGGGGGGGAACGAGCAGTACTTC	CASSSNVAGGNEQYF
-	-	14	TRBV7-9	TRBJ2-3	TGTGCCAGCAGCCTTAGTCTGAGCACAGATACGCAGTATTTT	CASSLSLSTDTQYF
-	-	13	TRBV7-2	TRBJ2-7	TGTGCCAGCCGATCCCGAGTCTCGTACGAGCAGTACTTC	CASRSRVSYEQYF
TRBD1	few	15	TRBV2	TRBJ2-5	TGTGCCAGCAGCGCCGGGACAGGGCCACAAGAGACCCAGTACTTC	CASSAGTGPQETQYF
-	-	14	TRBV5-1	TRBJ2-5	TGCGCCAGCAGCTTGGCCCAGAGGCGAGAGACCCAGTACTTC	CASSLAQRRETQYF
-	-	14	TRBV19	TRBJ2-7	TGTGCCAGTAGTACAACAACAGGGTTCTACGAGCAGTACTTC	CASSTTTGFYEQYF
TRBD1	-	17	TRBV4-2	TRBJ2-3	TGTGCCAGCAGCCGGGAAGACAGGGGGTCTCGGGGCGATACGCAGTATTTT	CASSREDRGSRGDTQYF
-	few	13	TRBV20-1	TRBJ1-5	TGCAGTGCTAGACAGGTTCACAATCAGCCCCAGCATTTT	CSARQVHNQPQHF
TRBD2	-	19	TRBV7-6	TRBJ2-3	TGTGCCAGCAGCTTAGCCAGGACGCTAGCGGGAGGAAGCACAGATACGCAGTATTTT	CASSLARTLAGGSTDTQYF
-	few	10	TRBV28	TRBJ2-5	TGTGCCAGCATGGAGGAGACCCAGTACTTC	CASMEETQYF
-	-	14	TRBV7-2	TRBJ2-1	TGTGCCAGCAGCCCATCCGGAGGGGACAATGAGCAGTTCTTC	CASSPSGGDNEQFF
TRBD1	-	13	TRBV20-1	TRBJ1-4	TGCAGTGCTTATGACAGGGTTGGAGAAAAACTGTTTTTT	CSAYDRVGEKLFF
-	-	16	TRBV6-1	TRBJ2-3	TGTGCCAGCAGTGAGAGACTAGGCCCTAGCACAGATACGCAGTATTTT	CASSERLGPSTDTQYF
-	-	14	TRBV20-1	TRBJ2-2	TGCAGTGCTAGGGACAAAACGAACACCGGGGAGCTGTTTTTT	CSARDKTNTGELFF
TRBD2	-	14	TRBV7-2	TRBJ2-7	TGTGCCAGCAGCTTAGGGACTAGAGAGTTAGAGCAGTACTTC	CASSLGTRELEQYF
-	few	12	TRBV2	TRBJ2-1	TGTGCCAGCAGTGATGGGCTAGCGGAGCAGTTCTTC	CASSDGLAEQFF
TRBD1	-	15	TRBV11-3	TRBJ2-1	TGTGCCAGCAGCACCCGGGACAGGGGGCCCGATGAGCAGTTCTTC	CASSTRDRGPDEQFF
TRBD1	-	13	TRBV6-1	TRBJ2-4	TGTGCCAGCAGGACCGGGACAGGGGGTGGGCTGTACTTC	CASRTGTGGGLYF
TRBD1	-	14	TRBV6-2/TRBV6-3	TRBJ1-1	TGTGCCAGCAGACCGGGACAGGGGCGCTCTGAAGCTTTCTTT	CASRPGQGRSEAFF
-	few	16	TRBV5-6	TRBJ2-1	TGTGCCAGCAGCTTGTTTTTGGGAGAGATCTACAATGAGCAGTTCTTC	CASSLFLGEIYNEQFF
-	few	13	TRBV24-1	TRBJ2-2	TGTGCCACCAGTGTGAAGAACACCGGGGAGCTGTTTTTT	CATSVKNTGELFF
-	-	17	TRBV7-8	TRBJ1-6	TGTGCCAGCAGTCCATCGGCGGGAAACTCCTATAATTCACCCCTCCACTTT	CASSPSAGNSYNSPLHF
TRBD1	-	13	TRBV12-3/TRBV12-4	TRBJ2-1	TGTGCCAGCACACAGGGGCGATACAATGAGCAGTTCTTC	CASTQGRYNEQFF
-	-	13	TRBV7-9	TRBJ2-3	TGTGCCGCTGGGGGGAGAAGCACAGATACGCAGTATTTT	CAAGGRSTDTQYF
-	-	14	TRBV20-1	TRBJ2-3	TGCAGTGCTAGACGACCCGATCTCCCGGATACGCAGTATTTT	CSARRPDLPDTQYF
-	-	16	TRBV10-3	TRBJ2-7	TGTGCCATCAGTGATCCCGGGGAAAGGGGGGACTACGAGCAGTACTTC	CAISDPGERGDYEQYF
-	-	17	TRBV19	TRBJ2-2	TGTGCCAGTAGTAGCAAGCCGGGACGCGAATTGAGCGGGGAGCTGTTTTTT	CASSSKPGRELSGELFF
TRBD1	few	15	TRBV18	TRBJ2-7	TGTGCCAGCTCACCCGGGACAGTCGCCTCCTACGAGCAGTACTTC	CASSPGTVASYEQYF
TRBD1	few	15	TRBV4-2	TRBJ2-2	TGTGCCAGCAGCCAGAGACAGGGGGCGACCGGGGAGCTGTTTTTT	CASSQRQGATGELFF